The T cell receptor (beta chain) under discussion was sequenced for a study of Ad26.COV2.S vaccination and SARS-CoV-2 variants. Sequencing used immunoSEQ multiplex PCR; TCRdb keeps in-frame clones, though not all of them. The table shows approximately 400,000 clones, with around 92% occurring only once. Source: peripheral blood, taken after recovery from COVID-19. This clonotype was obtained from a human donor who had recovered from COVID-19.

CDR3 sequence reads: CASSLATGNTGELFF. In DNA form, the CDR3 reads TGCGCCAGCAGCTTGGCTACAGGGAACACCGGGGAGCTGTTTTTT. The chain has TRBV5-1 and TRBJ2-2, with D maybe TRBD1 (5 bases). The CDR3 contains 15 residues. V was clipped by 0 bases and J by 1 base, with 7 bases between them. Germline-derived CDR1 and CDR2 are SGHRS and YFSETQ.